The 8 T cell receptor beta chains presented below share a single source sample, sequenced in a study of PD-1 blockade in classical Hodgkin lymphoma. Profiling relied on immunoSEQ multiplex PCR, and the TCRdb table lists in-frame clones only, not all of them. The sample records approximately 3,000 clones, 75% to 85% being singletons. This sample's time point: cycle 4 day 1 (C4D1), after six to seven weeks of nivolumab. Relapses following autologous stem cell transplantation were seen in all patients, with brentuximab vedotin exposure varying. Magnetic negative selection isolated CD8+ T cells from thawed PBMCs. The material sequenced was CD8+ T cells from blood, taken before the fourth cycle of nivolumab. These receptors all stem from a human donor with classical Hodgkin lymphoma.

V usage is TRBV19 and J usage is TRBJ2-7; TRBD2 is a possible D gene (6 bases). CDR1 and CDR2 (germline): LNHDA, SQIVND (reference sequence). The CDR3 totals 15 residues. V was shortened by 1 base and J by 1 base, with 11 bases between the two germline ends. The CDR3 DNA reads TGTGCCAGTAGTATAGCGGAGGGGCCTTCCTACGAGCAGTACTTC. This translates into CASSIAEGPSYEQYF. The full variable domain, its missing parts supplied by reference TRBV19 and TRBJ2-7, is DGGITQSPKYLFRKEGQNVTLSCEQNLNHDAMYWYRQDPGQGLRLIYYSQIVNDFQKGDIAEGYSVSREKKESFPLTVTSAQKNPTAFYLCASSIAEGPSYEQYFGPGTRLTVT.

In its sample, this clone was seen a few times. The CDR3 DNA follows: TGCGCCAGCAGCCAAGATTCCGGGATTGGACAGCCCCAGCATTTT. Translated: CASSQDSGIGQPQHF. The chain joins TRBV4-3 to TRBJ1-5; D is undetermined. Germline V gene data show CDR1 as LGHNA and CDR2 as YSLEER. This CDR3 contains 15 residues. Trimming left V 0 bases short and J 7 bases short, with 13 bases between.

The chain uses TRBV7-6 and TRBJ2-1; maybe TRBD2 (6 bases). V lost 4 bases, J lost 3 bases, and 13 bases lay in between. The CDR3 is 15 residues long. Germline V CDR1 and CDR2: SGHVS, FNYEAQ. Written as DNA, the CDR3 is TGTGCCAGCAGCTCCGGTGGGACTGGCTACAATGAGCAGTTCTTC. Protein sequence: CASSSGGTGYNEQFF.

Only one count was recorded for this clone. The CDR3 nucleotides are TGTGCCAGCAGTCCGATTGGGGGGGAAAGCGGCTACACCTTC. Translation gives CASSPIGGESGYTF. The chain combines TRBV27 with TRBJ1-2, with TRBD1 as a possible D gene (5 bases). Germline V gene data show CDR1 as MNHEY and CDR2 as SMNVEV (reference sequence). This CDR3 region has 14 residues. Trimming took off 5 bases at V and 8 bases at J, with 18 bases between the two ends.

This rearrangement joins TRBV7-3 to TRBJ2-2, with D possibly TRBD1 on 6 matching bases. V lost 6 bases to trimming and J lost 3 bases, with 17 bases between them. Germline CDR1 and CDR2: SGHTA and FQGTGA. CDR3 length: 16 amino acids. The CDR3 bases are TGTGCCAGCAGTCTCAGGGAGAGGGGGTACACCGGGGAGCTGTTTTTT. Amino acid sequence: CASSLRERGYTGELFF.

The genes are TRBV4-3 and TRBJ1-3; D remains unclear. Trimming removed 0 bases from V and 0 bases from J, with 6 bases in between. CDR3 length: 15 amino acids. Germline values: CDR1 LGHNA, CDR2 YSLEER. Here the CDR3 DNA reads TGCGCCAGCAGCCAAGAGGGTGGCTCTGGAAACACCATATATTTT. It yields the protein CASSQEGGSGNTIYF.

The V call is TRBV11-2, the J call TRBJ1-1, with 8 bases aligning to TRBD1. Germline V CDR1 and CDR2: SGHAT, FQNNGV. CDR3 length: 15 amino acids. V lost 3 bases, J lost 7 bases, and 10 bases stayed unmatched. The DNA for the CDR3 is TGTGCCAGCAGCTTGTCTACAGGGGGGGAAAATGAAGCTTTCTTT. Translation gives CASSLSTGGENEAFF.

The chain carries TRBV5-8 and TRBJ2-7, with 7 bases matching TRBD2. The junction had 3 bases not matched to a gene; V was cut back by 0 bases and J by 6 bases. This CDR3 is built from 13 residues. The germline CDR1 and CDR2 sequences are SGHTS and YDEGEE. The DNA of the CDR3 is TGTGCCAGCAGCTTGGGGGGGGGAACCGAGCAGTACTTC. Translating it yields CASSLGGGTEQYF.